This is a list of T cell receptor beta chains from one sample in a study of regulatory T cells in long-lasting Graves disease. TCRdb passed the multiplex PCR reads through MiXCR, listing each CDR3 protein once. The sample has fewer than 450,000 distinct CDR3 sequences, 20% to 25% seen once. The source material was peripheral blood mononuclear cells (PBMCs), sampled when the disease was refractory, from a patient treated with antithyroid drugs. Receptors originate from a female donor with Graves disease. The CDR3 runs from the conserved cysteine through the conserved F or W. Size tells how often a clone was seen (once, few, many) or the class of an expanded clone, and some rows leave it out.

TRBJ2-5 | TRBV20-1 | few | CSARPGPMALGTQETQYF
TRBJ2-7 | TRBV19 | few | CASSPGWGSYEQYF
TRBJ2-4 | TRBV2 | many | CASRERHPADIQYF
TRBJ2-2 | TRBV11-2 | . | CASSLSELAGNTGELFF
TRBJ2-1 | TRBV12-3/TRBV12-4 | many | CASSLSGPYNEQFF
TRBJ2-7 | TRBV20-1 | many | CSATREGSYEQYF
TRBJ2-6 | TRBV3-1 | . | CASSHGAGQISGANVLTF
TRBJ2-5 | TRBV20-1 | many | CSADSRQETQYF
TRBJ1-4 | TRBV9 | . | CASSVDPATNEKLFF
TRBJ2-7 | TRBV30 | . | CAWSDRTRGNEQYF
TRBJ1-1 | TRBV20-1 | few | CSARDSRRMGTEAFF
TRBJ2-1 | TRBV7-9 | . | CASSFPTSGLAATYNEQFF
TRBJ2-6 | TRBV20-1 | few | CSASNSGANVLTF
TRBJ1-1 | TRBV29-1 | . | CSVEDRIERGAFF
TRBJ1-1 | TRBV30 | many | CAWSVSASEAFF
TRBJ2-1 | TRBV12-3/TRBV12-4 | few | CAGSRRTGDGSYNEQFF
TRBJ1-6 | TRBV7-2 | few | CASSQVSHSNSPLHF
TRBJ1-4 | TRBV10-3 | . | CAISAHSTTNEKLFF
TRBJ2-4 | TRBV29-1 | many | CSITSGIAKNIQYF
TRBJ1-2 | TRBV5-1 | . | CASSLADRFSSGYTF
TRBJ1-1 | TRBV18 | few | CASSPLRPQVTEAFF
TRBJ2-5 | TRBV28 | many | CASRLGLQETQYF
TRBJ1-4 | TRBV20-1 | many | CSARKIQRGEKLFF
TRBJ2-7 | TRBV20-1 | few | CSARAVGLAGPLSYEQYF
TRBJ1-5 | TRBV2 | many | CASSPQYSNQPQHF
TRBJ2-7 | TRBV7-2 | . | CASNKRGGSYEQYF
TRBJ2-2 | TRBV20-1 | few | CSARRQGPNTGELFF
TRBJ1-5 | TRBV2 | many | CASSEWSNQPQHF
TRBJ1-1 | TRBV2 | many | CASIPAGARTEAFF
TRBJ2-1 | TRBV4-2 | few | CASSLLPGNEQFF
TRBJ2-5 | TRBV7-8 | . | CASSLGTTVWETQYF
TRBJ2-2 | TRBV5-5 | . | CASSPSLVVSTGELFF
TRBJ1-5 | TRBV6-2/TRBV6-3 | . | CATALEWGQPQHF
TRBJ1-4 | TRBV2 | many | CASSQDIATNEKLFF
TRBJ2-4 | TRBV20-1 | few | CSAPSGEEQNIQYF
TRBJ2-3 | TRBV5-1 | . | CASSPSTGRQGGGDTQYF
TRBJ2-1 | TRBV19 | . | CASSIASSYNEQFF
TRBJ1-2 | TRBV6-2/TRBV6-3 | few | CASSSTGAVGYTF
TRBJ2-7 | TRBV12-3/TRBV12-4 | many | CASSLREWEQYF
TRBJ2-1 | TRBV11-2 | . | CASSSGTSGSYEQFF
TRBJ2-3 | TRBV6-1 | . | CASSRDSVYSTDTQYF
TRBJ1-2 | TRBV19 | . | CASSFGTTYGYTF
TRBJ2-6 | TRBV29-1 | once | CSVGGDKSSGANVLTF
TRBJ1-5 | TRBV6-1 | many | CASSEGRAGGSNQPQHF
TRBJ1-2 | TRBV28 | . | CATHLPRGRSDGYTF
TRBJ2-6 | TRBV12-3/TRBV12-4 | . | CASSYLLGSEAGANVLTF
TRBJ2-7 | TRBV29-1 | few | CSAGPKGGEQYF
TRBJ2-7 | TRBV30 | many | CASEAGGTYEQYF
TRBJ1-5 | TRBV28 | many | CASTRQDPNQPQHF
TRBJ2-7 | TRBV20-1 | few | CSARVTGTSFGEQYF